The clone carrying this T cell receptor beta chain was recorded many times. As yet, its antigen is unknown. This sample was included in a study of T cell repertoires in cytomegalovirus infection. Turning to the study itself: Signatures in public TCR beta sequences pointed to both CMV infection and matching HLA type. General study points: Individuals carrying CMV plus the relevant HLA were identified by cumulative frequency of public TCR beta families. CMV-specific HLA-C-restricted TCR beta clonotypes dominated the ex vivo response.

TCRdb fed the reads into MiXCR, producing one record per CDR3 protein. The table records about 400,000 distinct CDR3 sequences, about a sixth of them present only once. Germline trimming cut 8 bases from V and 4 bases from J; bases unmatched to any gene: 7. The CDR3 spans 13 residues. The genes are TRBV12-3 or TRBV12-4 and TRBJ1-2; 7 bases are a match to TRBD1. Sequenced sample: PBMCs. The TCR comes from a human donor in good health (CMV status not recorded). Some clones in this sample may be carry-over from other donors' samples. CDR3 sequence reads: CASARDSVYGYTF. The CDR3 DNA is TGTGCCAGCGCCCGGGACAGCGTCTATGGCTACACCTTC.